The 18 T cell receptor beta chains presented below share a single source sample, sequenced in a study of regulatory T cells in long-lasting Graves disease. Documented time point: newly diagnosed GD, antithyroid drugs for less than 3 months. From RNA extracted from PBMCs, the TCR library was made. Arm-PCR of CDR3 regions and iRepertoire HTBI primers were used to build TCR beta libraries. TCRdb re-called the multiplex PCR reads through MiXCR, storing one row per CDR3 protein. The data show under 700,000 distinct CDR3 sequences, 15% to 20% seen once. These data also featured in a second study, about T cells in Graves' hyperthyroidism and ophthalmopathy.

Sequences were derived from peripheral blood mononuclear cells (PBMCs), sampled at new diagnosis, from a patient treated with antithyroid drugs. These TCRs come from a woman aged 35-60 years with Graves disease.

The chain links TRBV13 to TRBJ2-1; no definite D call. The germline V and J ends were trimmed by 2 bases and 0 bases, with 8 bases remaining between them. Germline assignment: CDR1 PRHDT and CDR2 FYEKMQ (reference sequence). CDR3 length: 15 residues. The CDR3 DNA sequence: TGTGCCAGCAGCTTACAGAGGCTCTCCTACAATGAGCAGTTCTTC. Protein product: CASSLQRLSYNEQFF.

This clonotype was observed a handful of times. A much larger clone lies a single base off, so this may be a read error. The chain joins TRBV2 to TRBJ1-1; D remains ambiguous. This CDR3 contains 13 residues. Germline loops: CDR1 SNHLY, CDR2 FYNNEI. Deletions cut 5 bases from V and 4 bases from J, with 11 bases between. CDR3 in DNA: TGTGCCAGCAGTACTGGCTCCGCCACTGAAGCTTTCTTT. Translated, it gives CASSTGSATEAFF.

This clonotype has more than one count but fewer than ten. This chain uses TRBV2 with TRBJ2-2; possibly TRBD1 for D (8 bases). Trimming pared 7 bases from V and 3 bases from J, leaving 18 bases between. Germline assignment: CDR1 SNHLY and CDR2 FYNNEI. This CDR3 has 16 residues. The CDR3 here is CASTQDRGGDTGELFF. CDR3 in DNA: TGTGCCAGCACCCAAGACAGGGGAGGGGACACCGGGGAGCTGTTTTTT.

This clonotype was found many times. The gene calls are TRBV12-3 or TRBV12-4 and TRBJ1-2; D is ambiguous. Trimming took off 6 bases at V and 4 bases at J, with 9 bases between the two ends. The CDR3 spans 12 residues. Here the CDR3 reads CASRDEAYGYTF. CDR3 coding DNA: TGTGCCAGCAGGGACGAGGCCTATGGCTACACCTTC.

This clonotype was seen many times. V is TRBV7-6 and J is TRBJ2-3, with D perhaps matching TRBD1 (5 bases). Per the germline V gene, CDR1 is SGHVS and CDR2 is FNYEAQ. V was cut by 5 bases and J by 4 bases, with 10 bases left in between. The CDR3 has 13 residues. CDR3 in amino acids: CASSGQGPDTQYF. CDR3 DNA sequence: TGTGCCAGCAGCGGCCAGGGCCCAGATACGCAGTATTTT.

In its sample, this clonotype was seen a few times. CDR3 sequence reads: CSASGGGGRAGGYTF. CDR3 bases: TGCAGTGCTAGTGGGGGCGGCGGCAGGGCGGGTGGCTACACCTTC. V gene TRBV20-1 combines with J gene TRBJ1-2; tentatively, D is TRBD1 (6 bases). Trimming cost V 3 bases and J 7 bases, with 21 bases left between them. Per germline, CDR1 DFQATT and CDR2 SNEGSKA (reference sequence). CDR3 size: 15 residues.

As to this clonotype: One end of the junction fails to match germline, which may point to a read error. The chain carries TRBV18 and TRBJ1-6, with no clear D. Germline lookup yields CDR1 KGHSH and CDR2 LQKENI. This CDR3 spans 14 amino acids. The CDR3, as DNA: TGTGCCCGCTCACCAACGGATGATAATTCACCCCTCCACTTT. It encodes CARSPTDDNSPLHF.

The genes are TRBV5-4 and TRBJ2-3, with 14 bases aligning to TRBD2. This CDR3 region has 17 residues. J gave up 1 base and V 0 bases, and 1 base lay outside the gene matches. Germline loops: CDR1 SGHNT, CDR2 YYREEE (reference sequence). This chain's CDR3 is CASSLGGLAGGTDTQYF. CDR3 coding DNA: TGTGCCAGCAGCTTGGGGGGACTAGCGGGGGGCACAGATACGCAGTATTTT.

In this sample, this clonotype turned up many times. The genes are TRBV7-6 and TRBJ1-1; 10 bases fit TRBD1. The J segment lost 3 bases and the V segment lost 2 bases, leaving 3 bases of the junction unmatched. The CDR3 runs to 15 residues. CDR1 and CDR2 from the germline V gene are SGHVS and FNYEAQ. The CDR3 DNA follows: TGTGCCAGCAGCTTAAGGGGGACAGGGGACACTGAAGCTTTCTTT. Translated: CASSLRGTGDTEAFF.

V usage is TRBV12-3 or TRBV12-4 and J usage is TRBJ1-3; the D is unclear. The CDR3 has 15 residues. Deletions cut 6 bases from V and 0 bases from J, with 12 bases between. CDR3 sequence (DNA): TGTGCCAGCAGCCCCGTAAGATTCTCTGGAAACACCATATATTTT. Its translation: CASSPVRFSGNTIYF.

This clonotype was seen at least ten times. In DNA form, the CDR3 reads TGTGCCAGCTCCTCTAGCGCCGGGTTGGAGCAGTACTTC. Translation: CASSSSAGLEQYF. The chain has TRBV7-2 and TRBJ2-7, with a weak D call TRBD2 (6 bases). This CDR3 is built from 13 residues. Trimming removed 8 bases at V and 7 bases at J, with 18 bases between. CDR1 is SGHTA, CDR2 FQGNSA, per germline.

Regarding this clonotype: A much larger clone differs from this one at a single base, so this may be a read error. This chain joins TRBV2 and TRBJ1-1, with a weak D call TRBD1 (6 bases). CDR1 and CDR2 from the germline V gene are SNHLY and FYNNEI. CDR3 size: 14 residues. The CDR3 nucleotides read TGTGCCAGCACCGAAGGGGGGGTTGACACTGAAGCTCTCTTT. Translated: CASTEGGVDTEALF. The variable domain in full, completed from reference TRBV2 and TRBJ1-1, reads EPEVTQTPSHQVTQMGQEVILRCVPISNHLYFYWYRQILGQKVEFLVSFYNNEISEKSEIFDDQFSVERPDGSNFTLKIRSTKLEDSAMYFCASTEGGVDTEALFGQGTRLTVV.

The genes are TRBV2 and TRBJ2-1; 7 nucleotides line up with TRBD2. Germline V gene lookup returns CDR1 SNHLY and CDR2 FYNNEI. This CDR3 region has 16 residues. The V segment lost 3 bases and the J segment 3 bases; nucleotides outside the gene matches: 8. CDR3 amino acids: CASSDLSAGSYNEQFF. In DNA, the CDR3 is TGTGCCAGCAGTGACCTCTCAGCGGGGAGCTACAATGAGCAGTTCTTC.

This clonotype was found a few times. The chain recombines TRBV24-1 with TRBJ2-1; the D is unclear. CDR1 and CDR2 (germline): KGHDR, SFDVKD. The CDR3 has 16 residues. V lost 1 base and J 1 base, leaving 10 bases between the germline ends. The chain's CDR3 is CATSDLYGVSYNEQFF. As DNA, the CDR3 is TGTGCCACCAGTGATTTATATGGGGTGTCCTACAATGAGCAGTTCTTC.

A note on this clonotype: Germline and junction disagree at one end, which may indicate a read error. This rearrangement joins TRBV2 to TRBJ2-2; TRBD2 matches 9 bases. From germline, CDR1 is SNHLY and CDR2 FYNNEI. This CDR3 spans 14 amino acids. CDR3: CASSQSSGTGGLFF. For the CDR3, the DNA is TGTGCCAGCAGTCAGTCTAGCGGGACCGGGGGGCTGTTTTTT.

The chain joins TRBV7-9 to TRBJ1-3; unclear D gene. The V gene lost 7 bases and the J gene lost 3 bases, with 10 bases spanning the gap. The CDR3 is 13 residues long. CDR1 is SEHNR, CDR2 FQNEAQ, per germline (reference sequence). CDR3 sequence: CASTREYGNTIYF. CDR3 in DNA: TGTGCCAGCACACGAGAGTATGGAAACACCATATATTTT. Complete variable domain (other parts from reference TRBV7-9 and TRBJ1-3): DTGVSQNPRHKITKRGQNVTFRCDPISEHNRLYWYRQTLGQGPEFLTYFQNEAQLEKSRLLSDRFSAERPKGSFSTLEIQRTEQGDSAMYLCASTREYGNTIYFGEGSWLTVV.

The genes are TRBV3-1 and TRBJ1-3, with a weak D call TRBD1 (6 bases). Trimming left V 0 bases short and J 0 bases short, with 15 bases between. Germline V lookup: CDR1 LGHDT, CDR2 YNNKEL (reference sequence). The CDR3 covers 18 residues. The CDR3 protein is CASSQDPGQFLSGNTIYF. As DNA, the CDR3 is TGTGCCAGCAGCCAAGACCCCGGACAGTTCCTCTCTGGAAACACCATATATTTT.

This clonotype was seen many times. This sequence joins TRBV12-3 or TRBV12-4 and TRBJ2-1; D call uncertain. This CDR3 has 14 amino acids. V was trimmed by 6 bases and J by 0 bases, leaving 9 bases between them. CDR3 in DNA: TGTGCCAGCAGGCGATCCAGCTCCTACAATGAGCAGTTCTTC. Its translation: CASRRSSSYNEQFF.